A selection of T cell receptor beta chains follows, all from one sample in a study of regulatory and conventional T cells in RAG deficiency. Libraries were prepared by immunoSEQ multiplex PCR; TCRdb keeps only in-frame clonotypes and omits some of them. The sample has approximately 9,000 clones; roughly 90% are singletons. The same data also contributed to another study, on regulatory T cells.

Sequencing input: Tregs sorted from blood. The origin of the receptors is a human donor in good health. Each CDR3 is given with its conserved first and last residue. A D gene is named only where the DNA matches it firmly. For some rows the clone size is stated as once, few or many, or as a class when expanded; others skip it.

>TRBV6-6|TRBJ2-7|NA|NA
CASGPPREQYF
TGTGCCAGCGGCCCCCCCCGAGAGCAGTACTTC
>TRBV9|TRBJ1-1|NA|NA
CASSVIGEINTEAFF
TGTGCCAGCAGCGTTATCGGGGAGATCAACACTGAAGCTTTCTTT
>TRBV6-9|TRBJ1-2|few|NA
CASSYSRQATNYGYTF
TGTGCCAGCAGTTACTCTCGACAGGCCACTAACTATGGCTACACCTTC
>TRBV18|TRBJ2-3|NA|NA
CASSPEATSTDTQYF
TGTGCCAGCTCACCAGAAGCAACAAGCACAGATACGCAGTATTTT
>TRBV10-3|TRBJ1-2|NA|NA
CAIASGQSNYGYTF
TGTGCCATCGCCTCAGGACAGTCTAACTATGGCTACACCTTC
>TRBV5-1|TRBJ2-1|few|TRBD2
CASSQSSLAGVSSYNEQFF
TGCGCCAGCAGCCAGAGTAGCCTAGCGGGGGTTAGCTCCTACAATGAGCAGTTCTTC
>TRBV2|TRBJ1-5|NA|NA
CASLQGGGGSSNQPQHF
TGTGCCAGCCTTCAAGGGGGGGGTGGAAGTAGCAATCAGCCCCAGCATTTT
>TRBV27|TRBJ1-2|NA|NA
CASSGQNNYGYTF
TGTGCCAGCAGCGGACAGAATAACTATGGCTACACCTTC
>TRBV5-1|TRBJ2-5|NA|NA
CASSLASGGAETQYF
TGCGCCAGCAGCTTGGCCTCGGGGGGCGCAGAGACCCAGTACTTC
>TRBV28|TRBJ1-2|NA|TRBD1
CASGTGSRGYTF
TGTGCCAGCGGGACAGGTTCTCGTGGCTACACCTTC
>TRBV28|TRBJ1-6|NA|NA
CASSSNTPRQERYNSPLHF
TGTGCCAGCAGTTCAAACACCCCCCGGCAGGAACGATATAATTCACCCCTCCACTTT
>TRBV19|TRBJ2-3|NA|TRBD2
CASSWGGLDTQYF
TGTGCCAGTTCGTGGGGGGGGTTAGATACGCAGTATTTT
>TRBV6-5|TRBJ1-3|NA|NA
CASSYSRQAAGNTIYF
TGTGCCAGCAGTTACTCGAGACAGGCTGCGGGAAACACCATATATTTT
>TRBV28|TRBJ2-7|NA|NA
CASGPGGGGVYEQYF
TGTGCCAGCGGGCCTGGGGGCGGGGGAGTATACGAGCAGTACTTC
>TRBV6-5|TRBJ2-3|NA|NA
CASSVGNTQYF
TGTGCCAGCAGTGTTGGGAATACGCAGTATTTT
>TRBV5-4|TRBJ1-1|NA|NA
CASSLTGREAFF
TGTGCCAGCAGCTTGACAGGGAGGGAAGCTTTCTTT
>TRBV7-9|TRBJ2-7|NA|TRBD1
CASSRRQGANEQYF
TGTGCCAGCAGTCGTAGACAGGGGGCGAACGAGCAGTACTTC
>TRBV4-1|TRBJ2-3|NA|TRBD2
CASSQEKWGGTDTQYF
TGCGCCAGCAGCCAAGAAAAGTGGGGGGGAACAGATACGCAGTATTTT
>TRBV15|TRBJ2-1|NA|TRBD2
CATSSGTSGYNEQFF
TGTGCCACCTCCTCCGGGACTAGCGGCTACAATGAGCAGTTCTTC
>TRBV28|TRBJ1-2|NA|TRBD1
CASGNRGFYGYTF
TGTGCCAGCGGGAACAGGGGGTTCTATGGCTACACCTTC
>TRBV7-6|TRBJ2-3|NA|NA
CASSLRTDTQYF
TGTGCCAGCAGCTTAAGGACAGATACGCAGTATTTT
>TRBV28|TRBJ1-5|once|NA
CASSWDGIGQPQHF
TGTGCCAGCAGTTGGGACGGGATTGGTCAGCCCCAGCATTTT
>TRBV29-1|TRBJ1-1|NA|NA
CSVLRWAEAFF
TGCAGCGTTCTGAGATGGGCTGAAGCTTTCTTT
>TRBV11-2|TRBJ1-2|NA|NA
CASSLGADYGYTF
TGTGCCAGCAGCTTAGGCGCAGACTATGGCTACACCTTC
>TRBV5-6|TRBJ1-4|NA|NA
CASSQAGGAVTNEKLFF
TGTGCCAGCAGTCAAGCCGGAGGGGCCGTAACTAATGAAAAACTGTTTTTT
>TRBV9|TRBJ2-1|NA|TRBD2
CASSREVGWNEQFF
TGTGCCAGCAGTCGGGAGGTGGGGTGGAATGAGCAGTTCTTC
>TRBV6-5|TRBJ1-5|NA|NA
CASSYDNSNQPQHF
TGTGCCAGCAGTTACGATAATAGCAATCAGCCCCAGCATTTT
>TRBV28|TRBJ1-2|NA|NA
CASSPGTGGYTF
TGTGCCAGCAGTCCCGGAACGGGTGGCTACACCTTC
>TRBV21-1|TRBJ2-7|NA|NA
CASSKMVGTGSHEQYF
NA
>TRBV11-3|TRBJ2-2|NA|NA
CASSPTANTGELFF
TGTGCCAGCAGCCCGACAGCGAACACCGGGGAGCTGTTTTTT
>TRBV19|TRBJ1-2|once|NA
CASSAGRSYGYTF
TGTGCCAGTAGTGCGGGACGGAGCTATGGCTACACCTTC
>TRBV5-1|TRBJ2-3|NA|TRBD2
CASSLGRTSGRRATDTQYF
TGCGCCAGCAGCTTGGGCCGGACTAGCGGGAGGAGGGCGACAGATACGCAGTATTTT
>TRBV14|TRBJ1-2|NA|NA
CASSQGIRGYYGYTF
TGTGCCAGCAGCCAAGGTATCAGGGGATATTATGGCTACACCTTC
>TRBV28|TRBJ1-1|NA|NA
CASSSQGGGMNTEAFF
TGTGCCAGCAGTTCCCAAGGAGGGGGAATGAACACTGAAGCTTTCTTT
>TRBV13|TRBJ2-1|NA|NA
CASSLTGFRISSSYNEQFF
TGTGCCAGCAGCTTAACAGGGTTCAGAATATCGAGCTCCTACAATGAGCAGTTCTTC
>TRBV5-1|TRBJ1-1|NA|NA
CASNVGSFNTEAFF
TGCGCCAGCAACGTAGGGTCGTTTAACACTGAAGCTTTCTTT
>TRBV11-3|TRBJ2-7|NA|NA
CASSSRGEPYEQYF
TGTGCCAGCAGCTCCCGGGGAGAGCCCTACGAGCAGTACTTC
>TRBV20-1|TRBJ2-1|NA|NA
CSASVGDEQFF
TGCAGTGCTAGTGTCGGGGATGAGCAGTTCTTC
>TRBV7-3|TRBJ1-5|once|NA
CASSRNTGGKGSSNQPQHF
TGTGCCAGCAGCCGAAACACGGGTGGGAAGGGAAGCAGCAATCAGCCCCAGCATTTT
>TRBV4-2|TRBJ2-5|NA|TRBD2
CASSLGREETQYF
TGTGCCAGCAGCCTAGGGAGGGAAGAGACCCAGTACTTC
>TRBV5-6|TRBJ1-1|NA|NA
CASSHRRGTEAFF
TGTGCCAGCAGCCACCGGAGGGGGACTGAAGCTTTCTTT
>TRBV11-2|TRBJ2-4|NA|NA
CASSLVGGRMDIQYF
TGTGCCAGCAGCTTAGTTGGGGGTAGGATGGACATTCAGTACTTC
>TRBV19|TRBJ2-5|NA|NA
CASSIDRQLQETQYF
TGTGCCAGTAGTATAGATCGACAGTTACAAGAGACCCAGTACTTC
>TRBV27|TRBJ2-7|NA|TRBD1
CATTRGTGGHEQYF
TGTGCCACCACTAGAGGGACAGGGGGACACGAGCAGTACTTC
>TRBV30|TRBJ2-1|NA|TRBD2
CAWNIGTSGINEQFF
TGTGCCTGGAACATCGGGACTAGCGGGATCAATGAGCAGTTCTTC